This TCR beta chain is from a study of cytomegalovirus exposure and HLA in healthy donors. Study conclusions and caveats: A list of more than 150 TCR beta chains associated with cytomegalovirus was given.

Only one count was recorded for this clone. Its antigen is not known. The CDR3 extends over 14 amino acids. Trimming pared 0 bases from V and 0 bases from J, leaving 4 bases between. The germline V gene has CDR1 SGHNT and CDR2 YENEEA. PCR was performed using 60 Vbeta and 13 Jbeta primers. Assay used: immunoSEQ multiplex PCR; TCRdb lists only in-frame clones, some missing. The sample has 150,000 or so clones; approximately 78% are singletons. V and J are TRBV11-3 and TRBJ2-3, with no clear D. Specimen: PBMCs. This receptor was identified in a man in his forties in good health and CMV-seropositive. In DNA, the CDR3 is TGTGCCAGCAGCTTAGATCCGAGCACAGATACGCAGTATTTT. It codes for CASSLDPSTDTQYF.